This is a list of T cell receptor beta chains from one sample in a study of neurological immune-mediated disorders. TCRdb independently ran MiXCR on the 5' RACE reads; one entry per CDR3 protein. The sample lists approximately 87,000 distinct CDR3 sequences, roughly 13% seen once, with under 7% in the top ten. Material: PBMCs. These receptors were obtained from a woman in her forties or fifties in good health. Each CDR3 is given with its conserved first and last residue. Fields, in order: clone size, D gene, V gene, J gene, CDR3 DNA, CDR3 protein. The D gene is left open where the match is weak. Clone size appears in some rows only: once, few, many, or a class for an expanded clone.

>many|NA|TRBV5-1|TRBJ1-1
TGCGCCAGCAGCACGGGGGCAGGCCGCACTGAAGCTTTCTTT
CASSTGAGRTEAFF
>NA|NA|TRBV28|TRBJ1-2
TGTGACAGCAGGTCCGCCCTAAGTGGGGGCCTTTTCCTTGGCTACACCTTC
CDSRSALSGGLFLGYTF
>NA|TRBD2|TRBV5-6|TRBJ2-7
TGTGCCAGCAGCCAGCGGGGGACTTACGAGCAGTACTTC
CASSQRGTYEQYF
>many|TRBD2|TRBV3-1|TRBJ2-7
TGTGCCAGCAGCTTAATGGCGGGAGTGGGCGAGCAGTACTTC
CASSLMAGVGEQYF
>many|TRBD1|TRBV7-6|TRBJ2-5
TGTGCCAGCAGTTATCGGGACAGAACCCAAGAGACCCAGTACTTC
CASSYRDRTQETQYF
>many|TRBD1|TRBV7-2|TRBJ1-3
TGTGCCAGCAGTAAACAGGGGGCGAGAAACACCATATATTTT
CASSKQGARNTIYF
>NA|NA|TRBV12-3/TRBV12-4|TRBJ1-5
TGTGCCAGCAGTCTCCTGGATCAGCCCCAGCATTTT
CASSLLDQPQHF
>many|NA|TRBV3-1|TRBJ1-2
TGTGCCAGCAGCGGACTGAACTATGGCTACACCTTC
CASSGLNYGYTF
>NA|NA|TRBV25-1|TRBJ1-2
TGTGCCAGCAGTGAGGGAGGCATCGAGTCCGGCTACACCTTC
CASSEGGIESGYTF
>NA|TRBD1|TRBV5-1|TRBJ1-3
TGCGCCAGCAGCATGAGGACAGGGTCCGGAAACACCATATATTTT
CASSMRTGSGNTIYF
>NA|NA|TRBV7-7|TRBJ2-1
TGTGCTAGTAGCTTATCTCCCGGGCAGGGACACAATAAGCAGTTCTTC
CASSLSPGQGHNKQFF
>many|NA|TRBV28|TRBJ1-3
TGTGCGCACGGGGGCTCTGGAAACACCATATATTTT
CAHGGSGNTIYF
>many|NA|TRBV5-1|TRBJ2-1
TGCGCCAGCAGCTCCCAGACATCCGAAACCTACAATGAGCAGTTCTTC
CASSSQTSETYNEQFF
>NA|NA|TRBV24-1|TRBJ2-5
TGTGCCACCAGTGGACGGCGCAGGGAAGAGACCCAGTACTTC
CATSGRRREETQYF
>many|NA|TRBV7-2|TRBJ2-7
TGTGCCAGCAGCTTAGATGGACTAAGAGGCTACGAGCAGTACTTC
CASSLDGLRGYEQYF
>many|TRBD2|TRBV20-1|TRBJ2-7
TGCAGTGCTAGAAATCGGGGACTAGCGGGGGAGCAGTACTTC
CSARNRGLAGEQYF
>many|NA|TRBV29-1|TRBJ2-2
TGCAGCGTTGGGACAAGGACGAACACCGGGGAGCTGTTTTTT
CSVGTRTNTGELFF
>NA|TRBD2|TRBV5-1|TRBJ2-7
TGCGCCAGCAGCTTGGTCCTAGCGGGTTCCTACGAGCAGTACTTC
CASSLVLAGSYEQYF
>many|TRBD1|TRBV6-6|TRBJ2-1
TGTGCCAGCAATCATGACAGGGGGCAAAATGAGCAGTTCTTC
CASNHDRGQNEQFF
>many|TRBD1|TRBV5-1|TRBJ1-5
TGCGCCAGCAGGGGACAGGGGGATCAGCCCCAGCATTTT
CASRGQGDQPQHF
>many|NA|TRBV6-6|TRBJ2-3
TGTGCCAGCACCCCGCCCCCGGGCACAGATACGCAGTATTTT
CASTPPPGTDTQYF
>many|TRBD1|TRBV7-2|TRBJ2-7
TGTGCCAGCAGCTTAGGAGACAGGGGGGCTTACGAGCAGTACTTC
CASSLGDRGAYEQYF
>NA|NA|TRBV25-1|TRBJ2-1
TGTGCCAGCACCCTAGGCGGGGTGGGCTCCTACAATGAGCAGTTCTTC
CASTLGGVGSYNEQFF
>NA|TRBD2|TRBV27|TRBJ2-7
TGTGCCAGCAGTTTGGCCCGAGCGGGGTACGAGCAGTACTTC
CASSLARAGYEQYF
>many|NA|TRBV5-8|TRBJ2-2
TGTGCCAGCAGCTTTGACAGGGCGGGGCCCGGGGAGCTGTTTTTT
CASSFDRAGPGELFF
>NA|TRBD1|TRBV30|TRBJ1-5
TGTGCCTGGAGTGAGGGACAGGTGAATCAGCCCCAGCATTTT
CAWSEGQVNQPQHF
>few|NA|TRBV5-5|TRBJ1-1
TGTGCCAGCAGCCTAGACATAACTAACACTGAAGCTTTCTTT
CASSLDITNTEAFF
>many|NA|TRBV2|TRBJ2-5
TGTGCCAGCAGCTCGAATGCTGGATTTCAAGAGACCCAGTACTTC
CASSSNAGFQETQYF